Listed below are T cell receptor beta chains from one sample, sequenced in a study of blood T cell repertoires in COVID-19. The repertoire was sequenced with immunoSEQ multiplex PCR; TCRdb's copy has only in-frame clones and lacks some. The data contain some 330,000 clones, more than 75% of them singletons. Sequenced input: PBMCs or T cells enriched from blood (not recorded which). The receptors derive from a man aged 35 to 55 in a cohort exposed to, infected with or recovered from COVID-19 (not recorded which). Both conserved end residues are part of each CDR3. D genes are given only for firm matches. Expanded clones get a size class; other rows say once, few or many, or leave the size out.

j_call: TRBJ1-2
d_call: .
clone_size: .
v_call: TRBV5-1
cdr3_nt: TGCGCCAGCAGCTTGGGACAGGTCTCACTAAACTATGGCTACACCTTC
cdr3_aa: CASSLGQVSLNYGYTF

j_call: TRBJ1-4
d_call: .
clone_size: .
v_call: TRBV5-1
cdr3_nt: TGCGCCAGCAGCTTGGGACACGCCCTAACTAATGAAAAACTGTTTTTT
cdr3_aa: CASSLGHALTNEKLFF

j_call: TRBJ1-2
d_call: TRBD1
clone_size: .
v_call: TRBV6-5
cdr3_nt: TGTGCCAGCAGTTCCGGACAGGGAGGACTAGTCGGCTACACCTTC
cdr3_aa: CASSSGQGGLVGYTF

j_call: TRBJ1-5
d_call: .
clone_size: once
v_call: TRBV18
cdr3_nt: TGTGCCAGCTCACCAAGGGACATGTATAGCAATCAGCCCCAGCATTTT
cdr3_aa: CASSPRDMYSNQPQHF

j_call: TRBJ2-2
d_call: .
clone_size: .
v_call: TRBV10-1
cdr3_nt: TGCGCCAGCAGTGAAGGACAGCTTGGGCTAAGAGGGGCGTCCGGGGAGCTGTTTTTT
cdr3_aa: CASSEGQLGLRGASGELFF

j_call: TRBJ1-4
d_call: TRBD1
clone_size: .
v_call: TRBV5-1
cdr3_nt: TGCGCCAGCAGCTTAGGACAGGGCCATCTTAATGAAAAACTGTTTTTT
cdr3_aa: CASSLGQGHLNEKLFF

j_call: TRBJ1-2
d_call: TRBD1
clone_size: .
v_call: TRBV2
cdr3_nt: TGTGCCAGCTATGAGGGGACAGCCTATGGCTACACCTTC
cdr3_aa: CASYEGTAYGYTF

j_call: TRBJ1-3
d_call: .
clone_size: .
v_call: TRBV7-9
cdr3_nt: TGTGCCAGCAGCTTTAAAAACACCATATATTTT
cdr3_aa: CASSFKNTIYF

j_call: TRBJ1-3
d_call: TRBD1
clone_size: .
v_call: TRBV7-2
cdr3_nt: TGTGCCAGCAGCTTAGTACAGGGGGCTGGAAACACCATATATTTT
cdr3_aa: CASSLVQGAGNTIYF

j_call: TRBJ2-6
d_call: .
clone_size: once
v_call: TRBV6-5
cdr3_nt: TGTGCCAGCAGTCCAGGTCCTGGGGCCAACGTCCTGACTTTC
cdr3_aa: CASSPGPGANVLTF

j_call: TRBJ2-3
d_call: .
clone_size: .
v_call: TRBV9
cdr3_nt: TGTGCCAGCACCGCGACATTTGGCACAGATACGCAGTATTTT
cdr3_aa: CASTATFGTDTQYF

j_call: TRBJ1-1
d_call: .
clone_size: .
v_call: TRBV10-3
cdr3_nt: TGTGCCATCAGTGAGGGGGAGGATACTGAAGCTTTCTTT
cdr3_aa: CAISEGEDTEAFF

j_call: TRBJ1-5
d_call: TRBD1
clone_size: .
v_call: TRBV2
cdr3_nt: TGTGCCAGCAGTGGGACAGGGAATAGCAATCAGCCCCAGCATTTT
cdr3_aa: CASSGTGNSNQPQHF

j_call: TRBJ2-4
d_call: .
clone_size: .
v_call: TRBV7-9
cdr3_nt: TGTGCCAGCAGCTTAATAGCGACAGGAAAAAACATTCAGTACTTC
cdr3_aa: CASSLIATGKNIQYF

j_call: TRBJ1-6
d_call: .
clone_size: .
v_call: TRBV28
cdr3_nt: TGTGCCAGCAGTCGACAGTTATTTAATTCACCCCTCCACTTT
cdr3_aa: CASSRQLFNSPLHF

j_call: TRBJ1-3
d_call: TRBD1
clone_size: .
v_call: TRBV18
cdr3_nt: TGTGCCAGCTCTGACCGGGACAGGGATGGAAACACCATATATTTT
cdr3_aa: CASSDRDRDGNTIYF